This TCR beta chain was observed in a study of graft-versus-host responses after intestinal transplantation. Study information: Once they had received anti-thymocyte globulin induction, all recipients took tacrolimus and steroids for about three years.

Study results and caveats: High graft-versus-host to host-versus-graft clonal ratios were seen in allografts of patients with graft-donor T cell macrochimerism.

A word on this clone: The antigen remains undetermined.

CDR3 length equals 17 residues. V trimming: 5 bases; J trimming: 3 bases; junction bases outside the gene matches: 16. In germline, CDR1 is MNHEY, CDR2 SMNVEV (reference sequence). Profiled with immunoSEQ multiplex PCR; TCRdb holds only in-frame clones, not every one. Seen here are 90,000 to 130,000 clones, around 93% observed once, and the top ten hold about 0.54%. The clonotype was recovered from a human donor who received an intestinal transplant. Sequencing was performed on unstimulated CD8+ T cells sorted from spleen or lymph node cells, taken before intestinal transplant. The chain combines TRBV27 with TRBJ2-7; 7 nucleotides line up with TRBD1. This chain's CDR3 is CASSPLTLGDSHYEQYF. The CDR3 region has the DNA TGTGCCAGCAGTCCACTGACCCTCGGGGACAGCCACTACGAGCAGTACTTC.